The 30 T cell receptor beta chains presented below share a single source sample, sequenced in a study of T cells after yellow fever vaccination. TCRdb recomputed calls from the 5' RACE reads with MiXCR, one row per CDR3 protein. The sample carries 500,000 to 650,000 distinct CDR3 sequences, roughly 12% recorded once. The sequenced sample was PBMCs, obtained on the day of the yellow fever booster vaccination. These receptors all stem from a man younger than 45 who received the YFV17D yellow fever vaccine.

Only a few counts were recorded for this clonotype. CDR3 DNA: TGCGCCAGCAGCCAAGCGCCCGGGGGGACGGGACCCTACGAGCAGTACTTC. Protein: CASSQAPGGTGPYEQYF. The chain recombines TRBV4-3 with TRBJ2-7, with TRBD2 identical over 7 bases. The CDR3 consists of 17 residues. Germline values: CDR1 LGHNA, CDR2 YSLEER. Trimming cost V 1 base and J 2 bases; bases outside gene matches: 11.

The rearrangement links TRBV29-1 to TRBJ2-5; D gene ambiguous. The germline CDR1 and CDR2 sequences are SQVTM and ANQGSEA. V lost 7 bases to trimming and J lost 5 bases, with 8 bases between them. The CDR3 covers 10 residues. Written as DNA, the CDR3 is TGCAGCGCAGCATTGGAGACCCAGTACTTC. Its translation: CSAALETQYF.

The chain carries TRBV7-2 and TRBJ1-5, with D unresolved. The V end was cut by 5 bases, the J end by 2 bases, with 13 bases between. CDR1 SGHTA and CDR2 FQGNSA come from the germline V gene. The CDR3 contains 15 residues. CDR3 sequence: CASSQAGNRNQPQHF. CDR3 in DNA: TGTGCCAGCAGCCAAGCGGGGAACCGCAATCAGCCCCAGCATTTT.

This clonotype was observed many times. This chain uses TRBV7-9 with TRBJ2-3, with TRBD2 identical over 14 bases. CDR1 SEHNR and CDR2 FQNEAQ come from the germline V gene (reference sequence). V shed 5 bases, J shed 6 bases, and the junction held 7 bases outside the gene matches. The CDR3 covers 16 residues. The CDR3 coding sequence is TGTGCCAGCAGCCCGCGGGGACTAGCGGGAGCGGATACGCAGTATTTT. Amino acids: CASSPRGLAGADTQYF.

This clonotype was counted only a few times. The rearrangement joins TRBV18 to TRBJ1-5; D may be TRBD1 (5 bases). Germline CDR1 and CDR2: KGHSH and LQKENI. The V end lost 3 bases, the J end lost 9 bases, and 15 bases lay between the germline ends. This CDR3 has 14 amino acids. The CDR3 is CASSPGQSDRPQHF. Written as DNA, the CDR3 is TGTGCCAGCTCACCTGGACAATCCGATCGGCCCCAGCATTTT.

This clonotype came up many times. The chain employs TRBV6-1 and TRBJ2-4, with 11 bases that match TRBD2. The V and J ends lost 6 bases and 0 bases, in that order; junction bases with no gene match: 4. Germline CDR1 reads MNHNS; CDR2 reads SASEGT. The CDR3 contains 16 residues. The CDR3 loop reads CASSEGLAAAKNIQYF. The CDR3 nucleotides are TGTGCCAGCAGCGAGGGACTAGCGGCAGCCAAAAACATTCAGTACTTC.

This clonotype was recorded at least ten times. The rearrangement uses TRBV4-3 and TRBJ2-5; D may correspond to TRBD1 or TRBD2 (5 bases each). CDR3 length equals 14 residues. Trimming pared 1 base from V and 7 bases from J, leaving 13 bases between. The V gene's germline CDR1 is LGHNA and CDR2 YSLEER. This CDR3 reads CASSQGVPGGTQYF. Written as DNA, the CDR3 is TGCGCCAGCAGCCAAGGTGTACCTGGGGGGACCCAGTACTTC.

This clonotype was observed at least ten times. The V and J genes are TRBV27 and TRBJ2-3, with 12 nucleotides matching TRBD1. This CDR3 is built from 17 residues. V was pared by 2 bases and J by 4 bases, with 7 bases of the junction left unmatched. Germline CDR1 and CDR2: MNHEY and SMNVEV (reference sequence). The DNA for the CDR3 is TGTGCCAGCAGTTTACTGCGACGGGACAGGGGGCCAGATACGCAGTATTTT. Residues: CASSLLRRDRGPDTQYF.

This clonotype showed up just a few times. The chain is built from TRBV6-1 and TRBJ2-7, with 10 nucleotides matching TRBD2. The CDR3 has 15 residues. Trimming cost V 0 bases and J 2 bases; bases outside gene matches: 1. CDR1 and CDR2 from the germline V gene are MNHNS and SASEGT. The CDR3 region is CASSEALAGAYEQYF. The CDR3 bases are TGTGCCAGCAGTGAAGCGCTAGCGGGAGCCTACGAGCAGTACTTC.

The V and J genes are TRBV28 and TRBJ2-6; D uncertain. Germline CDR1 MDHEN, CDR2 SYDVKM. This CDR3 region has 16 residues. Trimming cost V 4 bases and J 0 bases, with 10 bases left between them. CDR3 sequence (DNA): TGTGCCAGCAGTTCCCCCACCAACTCTGGGGCCAACGTCCTGACTTTC. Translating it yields CASSSPTNSGANVLTF.

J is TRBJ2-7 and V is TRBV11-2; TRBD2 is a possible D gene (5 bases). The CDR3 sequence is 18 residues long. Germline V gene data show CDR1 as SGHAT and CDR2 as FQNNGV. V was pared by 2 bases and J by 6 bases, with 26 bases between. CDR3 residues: CASSLLSVGVTVRPEQYF. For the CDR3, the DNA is TGTGCCAGCAGCTTATTAAGCGTCGGGGTCACAGTGCGACCCGAGCAGTACTTC.

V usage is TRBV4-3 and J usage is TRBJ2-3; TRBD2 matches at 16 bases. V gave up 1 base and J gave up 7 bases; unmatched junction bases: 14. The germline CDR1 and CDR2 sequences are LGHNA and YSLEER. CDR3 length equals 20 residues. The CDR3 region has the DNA TGCGCCAGCAGCCAAGGCCCGGGACTAGCGGGAGGGCCTAGTCGGAATACGCAGTATTTT. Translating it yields CASSQGPGLAGGPSRNTQYF.

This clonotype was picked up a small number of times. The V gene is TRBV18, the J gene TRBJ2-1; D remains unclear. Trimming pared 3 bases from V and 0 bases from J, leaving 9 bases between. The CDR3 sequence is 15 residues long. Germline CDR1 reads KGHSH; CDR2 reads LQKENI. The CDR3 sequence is CASSPGVDSYNEQFF. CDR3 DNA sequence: TGTGCCAGCTCACCGGGCGTAGACTCCTACAATGAGCAGTTCTTC.

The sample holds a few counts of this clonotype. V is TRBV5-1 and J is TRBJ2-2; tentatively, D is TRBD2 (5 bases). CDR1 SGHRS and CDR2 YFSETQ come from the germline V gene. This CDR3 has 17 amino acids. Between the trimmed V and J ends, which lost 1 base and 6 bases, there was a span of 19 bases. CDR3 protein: CASSLSWVRRGSGELFF. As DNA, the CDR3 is TGCGCCAGCAGCTTGTCCTGGGTCCGCCGAGGGTCCGGGGAGCTGTTTTTT.

CDR3 sequence (DNA): TGTGCCTGGACCCTGGGGACTAGCGGGTTTGGCAATGAGCAGTTCTTC. Encoded protein: CAWTLGTSGFGNEQFF. The chain recombines TRBV30 with TRBJ2-1; 12 nucleotides match TRBD2. This CDR3 comprises 16 residues. In germline, CDR1 is GTSNPN, CDR2 SVGIG (reference sequence). J gave up 6 bases and V 4 bases, and 10 bases lay outside the gene matches.

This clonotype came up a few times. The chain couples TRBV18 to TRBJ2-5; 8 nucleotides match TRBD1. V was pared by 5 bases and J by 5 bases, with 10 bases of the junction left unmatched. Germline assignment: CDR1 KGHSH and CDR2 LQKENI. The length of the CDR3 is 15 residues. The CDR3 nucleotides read TGTGCCAGCTCAAAAGGACAGGGAGGATTGGAGACCCAGTACTTC. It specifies CASSKGQGGLETQYF.

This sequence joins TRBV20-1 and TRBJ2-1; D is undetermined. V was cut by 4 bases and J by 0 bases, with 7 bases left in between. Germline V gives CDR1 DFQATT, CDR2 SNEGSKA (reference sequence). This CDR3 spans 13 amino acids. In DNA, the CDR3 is TGCAGTGCTATATGGGCCTCCTACAATGAGCAGTTCTTC. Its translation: CSAIWASYNEQFF.

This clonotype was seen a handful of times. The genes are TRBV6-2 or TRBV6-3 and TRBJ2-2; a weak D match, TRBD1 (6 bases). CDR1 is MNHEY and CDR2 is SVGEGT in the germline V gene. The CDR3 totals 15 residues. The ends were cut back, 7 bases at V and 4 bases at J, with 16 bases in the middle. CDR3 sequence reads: CASTGGQKFTGELFF. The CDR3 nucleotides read TGTGCCAGCACGGGCGGACAGAAATTCACCGGGGAGCTGTTTTTT.

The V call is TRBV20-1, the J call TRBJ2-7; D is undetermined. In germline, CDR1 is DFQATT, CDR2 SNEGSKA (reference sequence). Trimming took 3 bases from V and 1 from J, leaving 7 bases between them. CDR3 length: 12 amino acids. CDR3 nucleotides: TGCAGTGCTAGCCCCGGGTCCTACGAGCAGTACTTC. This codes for CSASPGSYEQYF.

CDR3 loop: CASSKTSSYEQYF. CDR3 nucleotides: TGTGCCAGCAGTAAGACTAGCAGCTACGAGCAGTACTTC. The chain has TRBV6-1 and TRBJ2-7; 7 bases match TRBD2. The CDR3 has 13 amino acids. V trimming: 5 bases; J trimming: 3 bases; junction bases outside the gene matches: 4. Germline CDR1 is MNHNS and CDR2 is SASEGT.

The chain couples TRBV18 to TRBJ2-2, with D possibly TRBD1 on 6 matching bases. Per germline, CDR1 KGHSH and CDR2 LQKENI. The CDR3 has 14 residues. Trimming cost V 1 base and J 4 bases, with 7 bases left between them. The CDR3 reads CASSPLQGTGELFF. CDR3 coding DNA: TGTGCCAGCTCACCACTACAGGGCACCGGGGAGCTGTTTTTT. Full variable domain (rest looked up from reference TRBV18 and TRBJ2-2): NAGVMQNPRHLVRRRGQEARLRCSPMKGHSHVYWYRQLPEEGLKFMVYLQKENIIDESGMPKERFSAEFPKEGPSILRIQQVVRGDSAAYFCASSPLQGTGELFFGEGSRLTVL.

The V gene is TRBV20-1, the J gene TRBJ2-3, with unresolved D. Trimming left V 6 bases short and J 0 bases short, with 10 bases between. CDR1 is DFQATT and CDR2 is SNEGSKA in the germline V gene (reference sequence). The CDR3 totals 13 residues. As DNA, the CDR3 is TGCAGTGCCCCTCCCGGCAGCACAGATACGCAGTATTTT. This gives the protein CSAPPGSTDTQYF.

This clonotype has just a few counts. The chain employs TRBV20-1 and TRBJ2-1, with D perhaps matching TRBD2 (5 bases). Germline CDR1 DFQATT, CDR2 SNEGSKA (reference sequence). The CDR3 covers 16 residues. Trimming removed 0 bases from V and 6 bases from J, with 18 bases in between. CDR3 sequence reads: CSAREPGLAGFNEQFF. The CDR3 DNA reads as TGCAGTGCTAGAGAGCCGGGTCTAGCTGGTTTCAATGAGCAGTTCTTC.

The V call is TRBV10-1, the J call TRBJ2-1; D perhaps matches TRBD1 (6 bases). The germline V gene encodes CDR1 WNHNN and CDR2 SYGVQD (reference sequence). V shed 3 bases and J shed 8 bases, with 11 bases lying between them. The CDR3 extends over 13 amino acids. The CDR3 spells CASSEIDRHEQFF. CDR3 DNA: TGCGCCAGCAGTGAAATAGACAGGCATGAGCAGTTCTTC.

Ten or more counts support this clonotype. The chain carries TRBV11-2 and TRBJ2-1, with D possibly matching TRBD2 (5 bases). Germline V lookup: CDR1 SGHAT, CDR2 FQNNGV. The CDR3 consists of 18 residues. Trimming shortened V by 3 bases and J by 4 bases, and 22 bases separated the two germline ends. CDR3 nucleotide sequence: TGTGCCAGCAGCTTCCCTCTAAAAGAGCGGAAACTTTACAATGAGCAGTTCTTC. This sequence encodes CASSFPLKERKLYNEQFF.

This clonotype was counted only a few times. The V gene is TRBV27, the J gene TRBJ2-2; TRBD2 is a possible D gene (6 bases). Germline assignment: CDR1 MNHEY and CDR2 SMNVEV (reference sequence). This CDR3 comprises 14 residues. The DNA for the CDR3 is TGTGCTACGCGGGGAGGACCATACACCGGGGAGCTGTTTTTT. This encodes CATRGGPYTGELFF.

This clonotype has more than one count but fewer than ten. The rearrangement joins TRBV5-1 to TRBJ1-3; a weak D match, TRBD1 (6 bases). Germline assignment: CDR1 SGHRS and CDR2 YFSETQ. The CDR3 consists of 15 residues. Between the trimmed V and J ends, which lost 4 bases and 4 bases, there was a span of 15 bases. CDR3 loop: CASSPDRPGGNTIYF. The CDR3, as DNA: TGCGCCAGCAGCCCCGACAGGCCGGGGGGAAACACCATATATTTT.

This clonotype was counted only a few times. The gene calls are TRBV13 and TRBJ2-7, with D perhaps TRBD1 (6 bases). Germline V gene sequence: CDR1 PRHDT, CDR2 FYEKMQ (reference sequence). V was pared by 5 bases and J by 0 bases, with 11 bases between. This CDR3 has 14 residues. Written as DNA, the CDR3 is TGTGCCAGCAGCCACGGACAGCACTCCTACGAGCAGTACTTC. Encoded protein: CASSHGQHSYEQYF.

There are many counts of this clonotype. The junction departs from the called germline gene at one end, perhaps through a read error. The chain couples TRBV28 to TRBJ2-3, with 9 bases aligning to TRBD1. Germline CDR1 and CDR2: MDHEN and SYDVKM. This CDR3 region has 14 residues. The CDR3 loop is CASSLGQGGDTQYF. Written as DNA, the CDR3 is TGCGCCAGCAGCCTGGGACAGGGAGGAGATACGCAGTATTTT.

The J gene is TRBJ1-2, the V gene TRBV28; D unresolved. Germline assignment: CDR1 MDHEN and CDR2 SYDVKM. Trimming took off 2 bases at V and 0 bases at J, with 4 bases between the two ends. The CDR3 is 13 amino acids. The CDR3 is CASSLIANYGYTF. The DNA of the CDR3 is TGTGCCAGCAGTTTAATAGCTAACTATGGCTACACCTTC.